This paragraph covers one T cell receptor (beta chain) sequence. The germline gives CDR1 MNHEY, CDR2 SMNVEV (reference sequence). Germline trimming cut 0 bases from V and 0 bases from J; bases unmatched to any gene: 5. This CDR3 has 16 residues. The data belong to a study of CD8 T cells in Susac syndrome. TEMRA cells were enriched by FACS, and CD4+ and CD8+ T cells were negatively isolated. Random hexamers were used to reverse transcribe roughly 0.45 to 1 ug of RNA. The method of amplification for TCR beta CDR3 was immunoSEQ multiplex PCR, covering 54 Vbeta and 13 Jbeta. TCRdb re-called the immunoSEQ multiplex PCR reads with MiXCR, one entry per CDR3 protein. The data contain about 430,000 distinct CDR3 sequences, around 85% of them seen just once; the ten biggest clones take up around 0.12%.

The rearrangement joins TRBV27 to TRBJ2-7; 7 positions agree with TRBD1. Input material: CD8+ T cells from PBMCs. This TCR came from a human donor with multiple sclerosis. The CDR3 region is CASSLSRQGGSYEQYF. The DNA for the CDR3 is TGTGCCAGCAGTTTATCACGACAGGGCGGCTCCTACGAGCAGTACTTC.